This T cell receptor (beta chain) is from a study of T cells in localized non-small cell lung cancer. In the case of this clone: Its target is unknown.

Study results and caveats: Appearances in adjacent lung were noted for a median approximately 58 of the top 100 tumor clones. Investigators sequenced only a single tumor region, leaving heterogeneity possible.

Germline assignment: CDR1 LNHDA and CDR2 SQIVND (reference sequence). The CDR3 loop spans 15 amino acids. With 3 bases removed from V and 5 bases from J, the gap between germline ends came to 16 bases. Assay used: immunoSEQ multiplex PCR; TCRdb lists only in-frame clones, some missing. The table shows 20,000 to 30,000 clones, with 80% to 95% occurring only once. This TCR derives from a female donor older than 55 with stage II squamous cell lung carcinoma. V gene TRBV19 combines with J gene TRBJ1-2, with D hard to call. Sample: peripheral blood, taken before any cancer treatment. This CDR3 reads CASSMIERALYGYTF. CDR3 bases: TGTGCCAGTAGTATGATTGAGCGGGCCTTATATGGCTACACCTTC.